The 3 T cell receptor beta chains given below trace back to one sample, sequenced in a study of identical twins. One entry per CDR3 protein results from TCRdb running MiXCR on the 5' RACE reads. The sample has nearly 900,000 distinct CDR3 sequences, about 12% seen once; the top ten hold roughly 1.5%. This sample was shared with a second study, whose subject was yellow fever vaccine responses in identical twins.

The sample taken for sequencing was PBMCs. The receptors here all came from a woman under 30 in good health.

This chain joins TRBV6-4 and TRBJ2-3; no definite D call. This CDR3 is 16 amino acids long. With 2 bases removed from V and 0 bases from J, the gap between germline ends came to 12 bases. Germline V CDR1 and CDR2: MRHNA, SNTAGT. For the CDR3, the DNA is TGTGCCAGCAGTGACCACCCCGAAGCTAGCACAGATACGCAGTATTTT. The encoded protein is CASSDHPEASTDTQYF.

This chain uses TRBV4-1 with TRBJ1-1; the D gene is possibly TRBD1 (6 bases). Germline lookup yields CDR1 MGHRA and CDR2 YSYEKL. CDR3 size: 15 residues. Trimming pared 3 bases from V and 4 bases from J, leaving 15 bases between. CDR3 sequence (DNA): TGCGCCAGCAGCCACGGCCAGGGGCCGAGCACTGAAGCTTTCTTT. Amino acid sequence: CASSHGQGPSTEAFF.

This clonotype was counted between two and nine times. The chain recombines TRBV20-1 with TRBJ1-1; D gene unclear. Germline assignment: CDR1 DFQATT and CDR2 SNEGSKA (reference sequence). CDR3 length: 14 residues. Trimming took off 1 base at V and 1 base at J, with 10 bases between the two ends. The DNA of the CDR3 is TGCAGTGCTAGAGTTCGGTCACAGAACACTGAAGCTTTCTTT. Translation: CSARVRSQNTEAFF.